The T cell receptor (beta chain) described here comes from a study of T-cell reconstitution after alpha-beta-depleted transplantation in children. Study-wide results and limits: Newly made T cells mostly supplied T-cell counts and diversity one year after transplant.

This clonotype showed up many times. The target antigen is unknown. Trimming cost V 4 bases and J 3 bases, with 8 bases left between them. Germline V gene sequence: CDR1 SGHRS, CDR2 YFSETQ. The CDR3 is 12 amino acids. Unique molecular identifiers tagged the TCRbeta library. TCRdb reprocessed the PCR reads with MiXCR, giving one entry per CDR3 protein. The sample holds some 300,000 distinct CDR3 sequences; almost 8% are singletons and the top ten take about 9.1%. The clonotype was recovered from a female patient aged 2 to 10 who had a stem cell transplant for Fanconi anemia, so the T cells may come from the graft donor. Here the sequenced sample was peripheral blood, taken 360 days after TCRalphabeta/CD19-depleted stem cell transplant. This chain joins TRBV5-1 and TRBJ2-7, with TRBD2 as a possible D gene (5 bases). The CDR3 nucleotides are TGCGCCAGCAGCCTCGACTACTACGAGCAGTACTTC. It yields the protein CASSLDYYEQYF.